These T cell receptor beta chains were read from a single sample in a study of blood T cells in healthy people across ages. Using its own MiXCR run on the 5' RACE reads, TCRdb lists one record per CDR3 protein. The repertoire holds about 970,000 distinct CDR3 sequences, with approximately 50% as singletons. The specimen was blood. The receptor set was obtained from a woman aged 55 to 70 in good health. CDR3s include the opening cysteine and the closing phenylalanine or tryptophan. The order of the fields is D gene, clone size, V gene, J gene, CDR3 DNA, CDR3 protein. A D gene is named only where the DNA matches it firmly. The size entry is marked missing in some rows and otherwise reads once, few, many or a size class.

d_call: TRBD2; clone_size: NA; v_call: TRBV20-1; j_call: TRBJ2-1; cdr3_nt: TGCAGTGCTAGACCGACTAGCGGTTACGGGAATGAGCAGTTCTTC; cdr3_aa: CSARPTSGYGNEQFF
d_call: NA; clone_size: many; v_call: TRBV7-9; j_call: TRBJ2-3; cdr3_nt: TGTGCCAGCAGCTTCAGGGGGGGCACAGATACGCAGTATTTT; cdr3_aa: CASSFRGGTDTQYF
d_call: NA; clone_size: few; v_call: TRBV7-9; j_call: TRBJ1-4; cdr3_nt: TGTGCCAGCAGTCGGGGGACGACTAATGAAAAACTGTTTTTT; cdr3_aa: CASSRGTTNEKLFF
d_call: NA; clone_size: NA; v_call: TRBV25-1; j_call: TRBJ2-2; cdr3_nt: TGTGCCAGCAGTGACAGTCCGAACACCGGGGAGCTGTTTTTT; cdr3_aa: CASSDSPNTGELFF
d_call: NA; clone_size: once; v_call: TRBV4-1; j_call: TRBJ2-1; cdr3_nt: TGCGCCAGCAGCCAAGGGGGAGCGCGCCCGTACAATGAGCAGTTCTTC; cdr3_aa: CASSQGGARPYNEQFF
d_call: NA; clone_size: NA; v_call: TRBV12-3/TRBV12-4; j_call: TRBJ2-1; cdr3_nt: TGTGCCAGCGCAAAGCATGAGCAGTTCTTC; cdr3_aa: CASAKHEQFF
d_call: NA; clone_size: NA; v_call: TRBV14; j_call: TRBJ2-1; cdr3_nt: TGTGCCAGCAGCCAAGATTCTAACTACAATGAGCAGTTCTTC; cdr3_aa: CASSQDSNYNEQFF
d_call: NA; clone_size: NA; v_call: TRBV5-1; j_call: TRBJ2-7; cdr3_nt: TGTGCCAGCAGCTTGATGAGGGCGCGGCAGTACTTC; cdr3_aa: CASSLMRARQYF
d_call: TRBD1; clone_size: NA; v_call: TRBV28; j_call: TRBJ2-3; cdr3_nt: TGTGCCAGCAGGTTAAGTGGGACAGCCCTCACAGATACGCAGTATTTT; cdr3_aa: CASRLSGTALTDTQYF
d_call: TRBD1; clone_size: few; v_call: TRBV20-1; j_call: TRBJ2-7; cdr3_nt: TGCAGTGCTACCCCGGGACAGGGGGTCCACGAGCAGTACTTC; cdr3_aa: CSATPGQGVHEQYF
d_call: NA; clone_size: NA; v_call: TRBV24-1; j_call: TRBJ2-3; cdr3_nt: TGTGCCACCGGTGACCCGGACACAGATACGCAGTATTTT; cdr3_aa: CATGDPDTDTQYF
d_call: TRBD1; clone_size: NA; v_call: TRBV5-1; j_call: TRBJ2-7; cdr3_nt: TGCGCCAGCAGGGACGGGACAGGGTATATCGAGCAGTACTTC; cdr3_aa: CASRDGTGYIEQYF
d_call: NA; clone_size: few; v_call: TRBV4-1; j_call: TRBJ1-2; cdr3_nt: TGCGCCAGCAGCCGCGCACAGGGAAATGGCTACACCTTC; cdr3_aa: CASSRAQGNGYTF
d_call: NA; clone_size: NA; v_call: TRBV27; j_call: TRBJ2-7; cdr3_nt: TGTGCCAGCAGCCCGATCGGTTACTCCTACGAGCAGTACTTC; cdr3_aa: CASSPIGYSYEQYF
d_call: NA; clone_size: NA; v_call: TRBV4-1; j_call: TRBJ2-6; cdr3_nt: TGCGCCAGCAGCCTACCGGGACGCCGCTCTGGGGCCAACGTCCTGACTTTC; cdr3_aa: CASSLPGRRSGANVLTF
d_call: NA; clone_size: NA; v_call: TRBV7-2; j_call: TRBJ2-7; cdr3_nt: TGTGCCGGCAGCTTATTGGACGGCGAGCAGTACTTC; cdr3_aa: CAGSLLDGEQYF
d_call: TRBD2; clone_size: few; v_call: TRBV7-7; j_call: TRBJ2-5; cdr3_nt: TGTGCCAGCAGCTTAGGGGCTAGCGGAGCAGAGACCCAGTACTTC; cdr3_aa: CASSLGASGAETQYF
d_call: NA; clone_size: NA; v_call: TRBV27; j_call: TRBJ2-7; cdr3_nt: TGTGCCAGCAGCCCAATCCTTGCCTACGAGCAGTACTTC; cdr3_aa: CASSPILAYEQYF
d_call: NA; clone_size: NA; v_call: TRBV28; j_call: TRBJ2-7; cdr3_nt: TGTGCCAGCAGGGGGACATATCCTCTGAGGCAGTACTTC; cdr3_aa: CASRGTYPLRQYF
d_call: TRBD2; clone_size: NA; v_call: TRBV18; j_call: TRBJ2-7; cdr3_nt: TGTGCCAGCTCACCCGGGACTAGCGAGTACGAGCAGTACTTC; cdr3_aa: CASSPGTSEYEQYF
d_call: NA; clone_size: NA; v_call: TRBV6-5; j_call: TRBJ2-5; cdr3_nt: TGTGCCAGCACTCGGCCGGGCCCGGGAACCCAGTACTTC; cdr3_aa: CASTRPGPGTQYF
d_call: NA; clone_size: NA; v_call: TRBV12-3/TRBV12-4; j_call: TRBJ1-1; cdr3_nt: TGTGCCAGCAGTTTGGAGGGCGCGAACACTGAAGCTTTCTTT; cdr3_aa: CASSLEGANTEAFF
d_call: NA; clone_size: NA; v_call: TRBV28; j_call: TRBJ2-1; cdr3_nt: TGTGCCAGCAGAACTGACCAGCGCGGTCAGTTCTTC; cdr3_aa: CASRTDQRGQFF
d_call: NA; clone_size: few; v_call: TRBV30; j_call: TRBJ1-6; cdr3_nt: TGTGCCCGCCAGTTCGAAGATAATTCACCCCTCCACTTT; cdr3_aa: CARQFEDNSPLHF
d_call: NA; clone_size: NA; v_call: TRBV7-2; j_call: TRBJ2-1; cdr3_nt: TGTGCCAGCAGCTCCATAATGAGCAATGAGCAGTTCTTC; cdr3_aa: CASSSIMSNEQFF
d_call: NA; clone_size: few; v_call: TRBV11-2; j_call: TRBJ2-6; cdr3_nt: TGTGCCAGCAGCCAATTCTCTGGGGCCAACGTCCTGACTTTC; cdr3_aa: CASSQFSGANVLTF
d_call: NA; clone_size: NA; v_call: TRBV7-8; j_call: TRBJ2-7; cdr3_nt: TGTGCCAGCAGCCAGGGCGGTCGGCAGGGGTTGTACGAGCAGTACTTC; cdr3_aa: CASSQGGRQGLYEQYF
d_call: NA; clone_size: NA; v_call: TRBV5-1; j_call: TRBJ2-7; cdr3_nt: TGCGCCAGCAGCTCGGACAGTTACTACGAGCAGTACTTC; cdr3_aa: CASSSDSYYEQYF
d_call: NA; clone_size: NA; v_call: TRBV20-1; j_call: TRBJ2-5; cdr3_nt: TGCAGTGCTCAACAGGAACAAGAGACCCAGTACTTC; cdr3_aa: CSAQQEQETQYF
d_call: NA; clone_size: NA; v_call: TRBV5-1; j_call: TRBJ2-3; cdr3_nt: TGCGCCAGCAGCTTGGAGGCCAAGAGAGATACGCAGTATTTT; cdr3_aa: CASSLEAKRDTQYF
d_call: TRBD2; clone_size: once; v_call: TRBV3-1; j_call: TRBJ2-1; cdr3_nt: TGTGCCAGCAGCCATACTAGCGGGAATGAGCAGTTCTTC; cdr3_aa: CASSHTSGNEQFF
d_call: NA; clone_size: NA; v_call: TRBV11-2; j_call: TRBJ2-1; cdr3_nt: TGTGCCAGCAGCCAAAACTCTGGTGAGCAGTTCTTC; cdr3_aa: CASSQNSGEQFF
d_call: NA; clone_size: NA; v_call: TRBV12-3/TRBV12-4; j_call: TRBJ2-5; cdr3_nt: TGTGCCAGCAGTTTTTTGGGGTTGGAGACCCAGTACTTC; cdr3_aa: CASSFLGLETQYF
d_call: TRBD2; clone_size: NA; v_call: TRBV7-6; j_call: TRBJ2-7; cdr3_nt: TGTGCCAGCAGCTTAGCGCTTGCTAGGTCCAGCGGGAGTTCCTACGAGCAGTACTTC; cdr3_aa: CASSLALARSSGSSYEQYF
d_call: TRBD1; clone_size: NA; v_call: TRBV6-2/TRBV6-3; j_call: TRBJ2-3; cdr3_nt: TGTGCCAGCAGAACCGGGACAGAGACTAGCACAGATACGCAGTATTTT; cdr3_aa: CASRTGTETSTDTQYF
d_call: NA; clone_size: NA; v_call: TRBV12-3/TRBV12-4; j_call: TRBJ2-5; cdr3_nt: TGTGCCAGCAGTTTAGACTCCGTGGAGACCCAGTACTTC; cdr3_aa: CASSLDSVETQYF
d_call: NA; clone_size: many; v_call: TRBV7-2; j_call: TRBJ2-4; cdr3_nt: TGTGCCAGCAGCTTACAAAACATTCAGTACTTC; cdr3_aa: CASSLQNIQYF
d_call: TRBD1; clone_size: NA; v_call: TRBV20-1; j_call: TRBJ2-4; cdr3_nt: TGCAGTGCTAGTCCAGGGGACAGGGCCGAAAACATTCAGTACTTC; cdr3_aa: CSASPGDRAENIQYF
d_call: NA; clone_size: few; v_call: TRBV12-3/TRBV12-4; j_call: TRBJ2-4; cdr3_nt: TGTGCCAGCCTAGCTCGGGCCAAAAACATTCAGTACTTC; cdr3_aa: CASLARAKNIQYF
d_call: TRBD2; clone_size: many; v_call: TRBV4-2; j_call: TRBJ2-1; cdr3_nt: TGTGCCAGCAGCCAGGGGGGAGCTAGCGGGTGGAAGCAGTTCTTC; cdr3_aa: CASSQGGASGWKQFF
d_call: NA; clone_size: NA; v_call: TRBV6-2/TRBV6-3; j_call: TRBJ1-2; cdr3_nt: TGTGCCAGCAGGAGGCTCGACTATGGCTACACCTTC; cdr3_aa: CASRRLDYGYTF
d_call: NA; clone_size: few; v_call: TRBV15; j_call: TRBJ2-5; cdr3_nt: TGTGCCACCAGCAGAGAAAGGGGGACAATAGAGACCCAGTACTTC; cdr3_aa: CATSRERGTIETQYF
d_call: NA; clone_size: NA; v_call: TRBV7-9; j_call: TRBJ2-3; cdr3_nt: TGTGCCAGCAGCTTAGGGGATTTCTTGAATACGCAGTATTTT; cdr3_aa: CASSLGDFLNTQYF
d_call: TRBD2; clone_size: many; v_call: TRBV29-1; j_call: TRBJ2-2; cdr3_nt: TGCAGCGCAGGGACTATGATCACCGGGGAGCTGTTTTTT; cdr3_aa: CSAGTMITGELFF
d_call: NA; clone_size: NA; v_call: TRBV29-1; j_call: TRBJ2-7; cdr3_nt: TGCACCGGCCCGGCCGGGGAAGGCTACGAGCAGTACTTC; cdr3_aa: CTGPAGEGYEQYF
d_call: NA; clone_size: NA; v_call: TRBV30; j_call: TRBJ2-5; cdr3_nt: TGTGCCTGGAGTAGTGGGGGATGGGGAGAGACCCAGTACTTC; cdr3_aa: CAWSSGGWGETQYF
d_call: TRBD2; clone_size: NA; v_call: TRBV12-3/TRBV12-4; j_call: TRBJ2-1; cdr3_nt: TGTGCCAGCAGTTACAATAACCCACGACTAGCGAGATCGTCCTACAATGAGCAGTTCTTC; cdr3_aa: CASSYNNPRLARSSYNEQFF
d_call: NA; clone_size: NA; v_call: TRBV7-3; j_call: TRBJ2-3; cdr3_nt: TGTGCCAGCAGCACCACTAGAAGCACAGATACGCAGTATTTT; cdr3_aa: CASSTTRSTDTQYF
d_call: TRBD1; clone_size: NA; v_call: TRBV5-1; j_call: TRBJ2-5; cdr3_nt: TGCGGCAGCAGCTTGCAGGGACAGGGGTTGGCGACCCAGTACTTC; cdr3_aa: CGSSLQGQGLATQYF
d_call: TRBD2; clone_size: once; v_call: TRBV4-2; j_call: TRBJ2-1; cdr3_nt: TGTGCCAGCAGCCAAGCAGTCAGCGGGAGTGGTGATGAGCAGTTCTTC; cdr3_aa: CASSQAVSGSGDEQFF
d_call: NA; clone_size: NA; v_call: TRBV10-3; j_call: TRBJ2-1; cdr3_nt: TGTGCCATCACCGACGGCAGCTCCTACAATGAGCAGTTCTTC; cdr3_aa: CAITDGSSYNEQFF
d_call: NA; clone_size: NA; v_call: TRBV5-1; j_call: TRBJ2-4; cdr3_nt: TGCGCCAGCAGCTCCGGACCGGTATCTATTCAGTACTTC; cdr3_aa: CASSSGPVSIQYF